This T cell receptor (beta chain) was identified in a study of CD8+ T cells in alopecia areata (dated by TCRdb to 2017 to 2018). For the wider study: Treated patients were enrolled in an open-label pilot trial of oral tofacitinib at 5 to 10 mg twice daily for moderate-to-severe alopecia areata. Tofacitinib was administered for 6 to 18 months, and 6 months of follow-up off drug were then conducted to assess delayed response and recurrence. In treated patients, disease severity was measured using the SALT score, which gives the percentage of scalp surface area affected. High-throughput TCRbeta sequencing was used to examine T cell clonal expansion in alopecia areata in both the C3H/HeJ mouse model and human patients. Human TCRbeta sequencing covered scalp tissue and sorted CD4+ and CD8+ peripheral blood T cells from patchy and totalis/universalis alopecia areata patients and healthy controls. Patients on tofacitinib were biopsied at baseline and after 4 and 24 weeks of treatment, and several of the patients also had a later scalp biopsy. Scalp clonality was compared among normal scalp (n=4), patchy alopecia areata scalp (n=8), and alopecia totalis/universalis scalp (n=8). The RNA source kit depended on sample type: the PAXgene miRNA kit for fixed scalp, the miRNeasy kit for PBMCs, and the RNeasy kit for mouse skin. TCRbeta CDR3 regions were amplified by immunoSEQ multiplex PCR using 35 Vbeta forward and 13 Jbeta reverse primers.

The CDR3 sequence holds 14 residues, the cysteine and phenylalanine included. The read is trimmed to its CDR3 DNA, 42 bases read in frame from base 1. V sheds 3 bases and J sheds 6 bases, leaving 15 bases between their ends. CDR1 and CDR2, looked up from the germline V gene (reference sequence), are SEHNR and FQNEAQ. The paper as a whole reports these results and caveats: During tofacitinib treatment, many expanded lesional clones remained in scalp and blood, and this persistence may partly explain relapse after treatment is stopped. Tofacitinib significantly lowered scalp clonality and the number of expanded CD8+ clones among the top 100 scalp clones. Shared TCR sequences between patients were less evident than in mice, which may be partly attributable to HLA diversity in the patient population. Resident alphabeta T cells in normal human skin are also sequenced, complicating scalp TCR repertoire analysis, unlike mouse skin dominated by gammadelta T cells. Because the treated cohort was small and included a single nonresponder, larger studies are needed to assess links between baseline CD8+ expansion and response. Lesional scalp, especially in alopecia totalis/universalis, showed higher clonality and more expanded CD8+ clones than normal scalp, suggesting antigenic drive.

A note on this clone: This receptor's antigen is unknown. It has no much larger one-base neighbor in the sample; base qualities were not kept.

Library method: the immunoSEQ multiplex PCR assay. To provide template for TCR sequencing, every sample had RNA extracted and reverse transcribed into cDNA. SuperScript III was used for first-strand cDNA synthesis, primed with a 2:1 mix of oligo-dT and random hexamers. A synthetic immune receptor repertoire was used to measure amplification bias, and any remaining bias was corrected computationally. On the authors' methods: Raw reads were preprocessed for error removal, and CDR3 was defined according to IMGT conventions as running from the conserved cysteine to phenylalanine. To get clonality, Shannon entropy was normalized by log2 of the number of productive unique TCRs and the result was subtracted from 1. Whether scalp clones were CD4 or CD8 was inferred by matching scalp TCRbeta sequences against CD4 and CD8 repertoires sorted from blood. The table was pulled from immuneACCESS by TCRdb, which kept in-frame rearrangements only. Such tables lose some clones; where checked, under half of the loss comes from unresolved V genes, and the rest has no known cause. The V and J calls and clone size are taken from that table; D and trimming were inferred from the DNA. A total of 150,000 to 200,000 clones appear in this sample, 58% of them only once. The leading ten clones occupy 5.5% to 6% of the sample.

Reading the label with the study, this specimen's time point is: less than 30 weeks on oral tofacitinib. This specimen's treatment or condition label, per the study, means: oral pan-JAK inhibitor, 5-10 mg twice daily. Lesional scalp punch biopsies and peripheral blood were collected from alopecia areata patients. PBMCs were isolated by density centrifugation and stained for CD3, CD4 and CD8, and CD4+ and CD8+ T cells were sorted on a FACSAria. The sequence links TRBV7-9 to TRBJ2-7; no D gene call is confident. This TCR was recovered from a human donor with alopecia areata. The source material was CD4+ T cells sorted from blood, sampled at week 24, from a patient treated with tofacitinib. The sequenced DNA is TGTGCCAGCAGCTTCGGCCTAGGCGGCCCCGAGCAGTACTTC. This translates into CASSFGLGGPEQYF.